This entry describes one T cell receptor beta chain. This clonotype was seen at least ten times. Its antigen target is currently unknown. Base qualities are not at hand, and no much larger clone is one base apart. These data belong to a study of T cells in Graves' hyperthyroidism and ophthalmopathy (dated by TCRdb to the late 2010s). With respect to the entire study: Peripheral blood was sampled at the time of initial diagnosis, prior to any treatment. TCR V-J signatures able to tell the groups apart were searched for in a discovery cohort of some 100 patients, of whom 43 had Graves' ophthalmopathy and roughly 59 had stable Graves' hyperthyroidism. Whether ophthalmopathy could be predicted prospectively was tested in an independent validation cohort made up of approximately 19 hyperthyroidism patients plus 17 patients who later progressed to ophthalmopathy. The 100 discovery patients were divided at random into training and test sets in a 7:3 ratio. Thyroid tissue and blood T-cell repertoires from roughly 6 Graves' hyperthyroidism patients were also compared in the study. Following sampling, methimazole starting at 30 mg daily was given to hyperthyroidism patients, and high-dose intravenous methylprednisolone was given to ophthalmopathy patients. According to the paper, TCR Vbeta CDR3 sequencing was carried out on around 140 peripheral blood samples, which came from under 50 ophthalmopathy, 70 to 80 hyperthyroidism and roughly 17 progressor patients.

TCR beta CDR3 regions were amplified from RNA transcripts. For the first round of RT-PCR on the TCR CDR3, the HTBI primer set was used together with the Qiagen OneStep RT-PCR kit. A second multiplex PCR round built the libraries, followed by size selection and purification. The libraries were sequenced on an Illumina HiSeq2000 using paired-end 100 bp reads. As for the authors' bioinformatics: SOAPnuke was used to process the raw data, removing reads that contained adapters or uncalled bases, had a mean Phred below 15, or lacked an exact match to the constant primer or identifier. High-quality paired reads were merged using COPE v1.2.5, and each unique nucleotide sequence was defined as a clonotype. MiTCR v1.1 was used to align the clonotypes against IMGT TRBV, TRBD and TRBJ reference segments. Only V-J combinations with frequency above 0.0001, covering about 99% of repertoires, were analysed. A TCS score was defined as the ratio between F50 (clonal expansion) and ExV (chaos), using BLOSUM62-based TCRdist between CDR3 peptides within each V-J. Welch's t-statistics and random forest reduced around 550 V-J features to 13, which were used in a naive Bayes classifier (R e1071). The Morisita-Horn index was used to measure how similar the thyroid and blood repertoires were. TCRdb reprocessing: public reads trimmed at Q25 with fastp, clones called with MiXCR, in-frame beta chains kept. Each entry is one CDR3 protein sequence, shown with its most common DNA and genes. It is TCRdb's table, rather than the study itself, that gives the V and J calls and clone size. This sample has 700,000 to 950,000 distinct CDR3 sequences in its table, and around 40% of those were observed once. About a third of the sample belongs to the ten largest clones.

A patient counted as having stable Graves' hyperthyroidism if no progression to ophthalmopathy occurred over 18 months of follow-up. Hyperthyroidism patients were newly diagnosed, with disease duration under 2 months, and aged 18 to 65 years. Exclusion was applied to patients with uncontrolled infections, other autoimmune diseases, pregnancy or lactation. Diagnoses relied on clinical symptoms, serum thyroxine and TRAb, thyroid ultrasound and orbital computed tomography. Ficoll-Paque density gradient centrifugation was used to isolate PBMCs from approximately 10 ml of fresh peripheral blood. Trizol reagent was used to extract total RNA, and RNA quality was then checked on an Agilent 2100 Bioanalyzer. The paper's findings and limits, for the study overall: Most expanded thyroid clonotypes (frequency above 0.001) were also found in blood, which suggests that blood repertoires may mirror thyroid immune responses. Sample size was not statistically predetermined, and blinding of investigators to group allocation was not performed. In validation, progression to ophthalmopathy was predicted by the model with almost 71% sensitivity and 72% to 85% specificity, a median of approximately 6.5 months before onset. A 13 V-J signature model separated ophthalmopathy from stable hyperthyroidism, with over 85% sensitivity and just under 84% specificity in cross-validation and 80%/75% in testing.

The sequence came from a middle-aged woman with Graves' hyperthyroidism. Sequenced: blood.

The CDR3 protein: CSVARRDTGELFF. The DNA is as follows: TGCAGCGTTGCTCGCAGGGACACCGGGGAGCTGTTTTTT. This sequence uses TRBV29-1 and TRBJ2-2, with a weak D call of TRBD1 (5 bases match). The CDR1 and CDR2 encoded by the germline V gene are SQVTM and ANQGSEA. The CDR3 contains 13 residues, cysteine and phenylalanine counted. The retained sequence is limited to the CDR3, 39 bases, with the frame set at the first base. V and J are truncated by 4 bases and 3 bases respectively, leaving an intervening sequence of 9 bases.